Shown below are 18 T cell receptor beta chains from a single sample sequenced in a study of T cell repertoires in cytomegalovirus infection. Their cognate antigens are unknown. TCRdb reanalysed the reads using MiXCR and keeps one entry per CDR3 protein. The table lists about 830,000 distinct CDR3 sequences, roughly 33% of them singletons. This sample comprised cultured CD8+ T cells from PBMCs, obtained from culture after CMV antigen stimulation. Receptors originate from a human donor in good health (CMV status not recorded). Some clones in this sample may be carry-over from other donors' samples.

This chain links TRBV11-2 with TRBJ1-1, with D tentatively TRBD1 (6 bases). V was clipped by 5 bases and J by 1 base, with 17 bases between them. CDR3 size: 16 residues. The V gene's germline CDR1 is SGHAT and CDR2 FQNNGV. In DNA form, the CDR3 reads TGTGCCAGCAGCCTCTGGGAGGGGGTTGGGAACACTGAAGCTTTCTTT. Encoded protein: CASSLWEGVGNTEAFF.

The sample holds a few counts of this clonotype. The V call is TRBV6-2 or TRBV6-3, the J call TRBJ2-7; a weak D match, TRBD1 (6 bases). Germline loops: CDR1 MNHEY, CDR2 SVGEGT. V shed 8 bases and J shed 5 bases, with 25 bases lying between them. The length of the CDR3 is 16 residues. The CDR3 is CASHYRTSQGIHEQYF. As DNA, the CDR3 is TGTGCCAGCCACTATCGGACGAGTCAGGGGATCCACGAGCAGTACTTC.

The rearrangement joins TRBV12-3 or TRBV12-4 to TRBJ1-2; no clear D gene. CDR3 length: 13 residues. The V and J ends lost 2 bases and 6 bases respectively, with 10 bases between them. The DNA of the CDR3 is TGTGCCAGCAGTTTATTCGGTGGGGATGGCTACACCTTC. This sequence encodes CASSLFGGDGYTF.

A few counts support this clonotype. The genes are TRBV7-9 and TRBJ2-4, with 8 bases fitting TRBD2. Germline V gene lookup returns CDR1 SEHNR and CDR2 FQNEAQ (reference sequence). This CDR3 spans 16 amino acids. V was clipped by 1 base and J by 0 bases; unmatched bases: 2. The CDR3 region is CASSLDGGVAKNIQYF. As DNA, the CDR3 is TGTGCCAGCAGCTTAGACGGGGGGGTAGCCAAAAACATTCAGTACTTC.

This clonotype was picked up a small number of times. This chain joins TRBV5-6 and TRBJ1-2, with D perhaps matching TRBD1 (6 bases). This CDR3 is 12 amino acids long. In germline, CDR1 is SGHDT, CDR2 YYEEEE. V was pared by 5 bases and J by 6 bases, with 11 bases between. In nucleotides, the CDR3 is TGTGCCAGCAGACAGGGTATCCATGGCTACACCTTC. This translates into CASRQGIHGYTF. Using reference TRBV5-6 and TRBJ1-2 for the parts outside the CDR3, the full variable domain is DAGVTQSPTHLIKTRGQQVTLRCSPKSGHDTVSWYQQALGQGPQFIFQYYEEEERQRGNFPDRFSGHQFPNYSSELNVNALLLGDSALYLCASRQGIHGYTFGSGTRLTVV.

This clonotype was seen a handful of times. The chain links TRBV6-5 to TRBJ1-2, with D unclear. Germline V CDR1 and CDR2: MNHEY, SVGAGI. This CDR3 contains 12 residues. V lost 7 bases, J lost 0 bases, and 6 bases lay in between. The CDR3 sequence: CASIDPNYGYTF. CDR3 coding DNA: TGTGCCAGCATCGACCCTAACTATGGCTACACCTTC.

This rearrangement joins TRBV6-1 to TRBJ2-7, with D perhaps being TRBD1 or TRBD2 (5 bases each). The length of the CDR3 is 15 residues. The V end lost 7 bases, the J end lost 1 base, and 17 bases lay between the germline ends. Looked up from germline, CDR1 is MNHNS and CDR2 is SASEGT. The CDR3 coding sequence is TGTGCCAGCACTTTCCGCAGGGACCCTTCCTACGAGCAGTACTTC. As protein: CASTFRRDPSYEQYF.

This clonotype occurred a few times. The chain recombines TRBV27 with TRBJ2-2; D is ambiguous. CDR3 length: 15 residues. V was pared by 1 base and J by 1 base, with 7 bases between. Germline CDR1 reads MNHEY; CDR2 reads SMNVEV (reference sequence). CDR3 nucleotide sequence: TGTGCCAGCAGTTTATTAAGTGGGAACACCGGGGAGCTGTTTTTT. Translated, it gives CASSLLSGNTGELFF.

The DNA of the CDR3 is TGCAGCGTTGAAAAGTGGACAAACAAAAACACTGAAGCTTTCTTT. Translated: CSVEKWTNKNTEAFF. The chain links TRBV29-1 to TRBJ1-1; D is possibly TRBD1 (5 bases). The CDR3 totals 15 residues. V gave up 2 bases and J gave up 2 bases, with 15 bases separating them. Germline CDR1 SQVTM, CDR2 ANQGSEA.

This clonotype was counted only a few times. The chain joins TRBV27 to TRBJ2-7, with D possibly TRBD2 on 5 matching bases. This CDR3 comprises 11 residues. Germline assignment: CDR1 MNHEY and CDR2 SMNVEV (reference sequence). The V gene lost 8 bases and the J gene lost 4 bases, with 9 bases spanning the gap. Written as DNA, the CDR3 is TGTGCCAGCGGAGGACGGTACGAGCAGTACTTC. It yields the protein CASGGRYEQYF.

The rearrangement links TRBV28 to TRBJ2-5; TRBD1 is a possible D gene (7 bases). The CDR3 loop spans 14 amino acids. Looked up from germline, CDR1 is MDHEN and CDR2 is SYDVKM. V was trimmed by 5 bases and J by 5 bases, leaving 15 bases between them. CDR3 sequence: CASSGGGGKETQYF. CDR3 in DNA: TGTGCCAGCAGTGGAGGAGGGGGCAAGGAGACCCAGTACTTC.

In the case of this clonotype: One base away lies a much larger clone, so this may be a sequencing read error. V gene TRBV29-1 combines with J gene TRBJ2-4, with TRBD1 as a possible D gene (6 bases). CDR3 length: 14 amino acids. Per the germline V gene, CDR1 is SQVTM and CDR2 is ANQGSEA. The CDR3 nucleotides are TGCAGCGTTGCTGGCAGGGGAACCAAAAACATGCAGTACTTC. It encodes CSVAGRGTKNMQYF.

This clonotype occurred a few times. The chain carries TRBV7-2 and TRBJ2-3, with 13 bases aligning to TRBD2. CDR1 SGHTA and CDR2 FQGNSA come from the germline V gene. J gave up 2 bases and V 2 bases, and 13 bases lay outside the gene matches. The CDR3 covers 20 residues. The CDR3: CASSLPSTSGGPYDTDTQYF. In DNA form, the CDR3 reads TGTGCCAGCAGCTTACCATCGACTAGCGGGGGGCCATACGACACAGATACGCAGTATTTT.

This sequence joins TRBV6-8 and TRBJ2-1; TRBD2 matches at 7 bases. The CDR3 is made up of 16 amino acids. V lost 4 bases, J lost 5 bases, and 11 bases stayed unmatched. Germline CDR1 and CDR2: MNHGY and SAAAGT. The DNA for the CDR3 is TGTGCCAGCAGTTTCACAATCTCGGGACTACACAATGAGCAGTTCTTC. Its protein product is CASSFTISGLHNEQFF.

This clonotype was seen more than once but under ten times. The chain uses TRBV3-1 and TRBJ1-5, with D possibly being TRBD1 (6 bases). This CDR3 is 15 amino acids long. V was trimmed by 0 bases and J by 5 bases, leaving 11 bases between them. Germline V gene sequence: CDR1 LGHDT, CDR2 YNNKEL (reference sequence). The CDR3 sequence is CASSQDLEGDQPQHF. The CDR3 DNA reads as TGTGCCAGCAGCCAAGATCTGGAGGGGGATCAGCCCCAGCATTTT.

The chain joins TRBV7-2 to TRBJ2-1; 11 bases are a match to TRBD1. V was pared by 3 bases and J by 9 bases, with 7 bases of the junction left unmatched. Germline CDR1 and CDR2: SGHTA and FQGNSA. The CDR3 has 15 residues. CDR3 residues: CASSFNRDRGFEQFF. For the CDR3, the DNA is TGTGCCAGCAGCTTTAACCGGGACAGGGGGTTTGAGCAGTTCTTC.

V and J are TRBV27 and TRBJ2-6; D gene unclear. Germline V gives CDR1 MNHEY, CDR2 SMNVEV (reference sequence). This CDR3 spans 14 amino acids. Between the trimmed V and J ends, which lost 2 bases and 4 bases, there was a span of 6 bases. CDR3 sequence: CASSLVQGANVLTF. In DNA form, the CDR3 reads TGTGCCAGCAGTTTAGTCCAGGGGGCCAACGTCCTGACTTTC.

This clonotype turned up a few times. This rearrangement joins TRBV27 to TRBJ1-1; D gene uncertain. From germline, CDR1 is MNHEY and CDR2 SMNVEV (reference sequence). The V end lost 3 bases, the J end lost 1 base, and 12 bases lay between the germline ends. The CDR3 contains 15 residues. The CDR3 protein is CASSLSNTQNTEAFF. The CDR3 DNA follows: TGTGCCAGCAGTTTGAGTAACACTCAGAACACTGAAGCTTTCTTT.